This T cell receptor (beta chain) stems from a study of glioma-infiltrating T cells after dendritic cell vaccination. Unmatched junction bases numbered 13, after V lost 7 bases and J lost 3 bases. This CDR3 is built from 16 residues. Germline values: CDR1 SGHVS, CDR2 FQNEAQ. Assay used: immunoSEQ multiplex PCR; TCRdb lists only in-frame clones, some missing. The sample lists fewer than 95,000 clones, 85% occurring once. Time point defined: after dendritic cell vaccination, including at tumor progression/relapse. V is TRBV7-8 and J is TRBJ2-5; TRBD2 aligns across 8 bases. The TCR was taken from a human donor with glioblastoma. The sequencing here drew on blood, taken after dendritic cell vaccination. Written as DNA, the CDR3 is TGTGCCAGCACCTTCGAAGGGGGTAGCGGGGAAGAGACCCAGTACTTC. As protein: CASTFEGGSGEETQYF.